Shown below are 3 T cell receptor beta chains from a single sample sequenced in a study of response to subunit inactivated influenza vaccine. In TCRdb, the RT-PCR reads were re-called with MiXCR into one record per CDR3 protein. This sample has hundreds of thousands of distinct CDR3 sequences, with around 18% found just once. Specimen: PBMCs from blood, collected more than 4 days after vaccination. The receptors here all came from a man in his fifties or sixties who received an inactivated influenza vaccine.

This chain links TRBV7-2 with TRBJ1-5; 9 positions match TRBD1. The length of the CDR3 is 16 residues. Germline assignment: CDR1 SGHTA and CDR2 FQGNSA. Trimming at V came to 5 bases and at J to 6 bases, leaving 11 bases not matched to a gene. The CDR3 loop is CASSEGTGKEGQPQHF. The CDR3 coding sequence is TGTGCCAGCAGCGAGGGGACAGGGAAGGAAGGTCAGCCCCAGCATTTT.

This clonotype was recorded a few times. This chain connects TRBV6-1 to TRBJ2-1, with TRBD2 as a possible D gene (6 bases). Trimming removed 5 bases from V and 0 bases from J, with 14 bases in between. Germline CDR1 reads MNHNS; CDR2 reads SASEGT. This CDR3 spans 16 amino acids. The CDR3 is CASSQAFSGSYNEQFF. The CDR3 DNA reads TGTGCCAGCAGTCAGGCTTTTAGCGGCTCCTACAATGAGCAGTTCTTC.

Only a few counts were recorded for this clonotype. The gene calls are TRBV7-2 and TRBJ2-2; D is unresolved. The V and J ends lost 5 bases and 8 bases respectively, with 15 bases between them. This CDR3 is built from 14 residues. In germline, CDR1 is SGHTA, CDR2 FQGNSA. The DNA for the CDR3 is TGTGCCAGCAGCCCCCGTTTTGCGGATGGGGAGCTGTTTTTT. Its translation: CASSPRFADGELFF.